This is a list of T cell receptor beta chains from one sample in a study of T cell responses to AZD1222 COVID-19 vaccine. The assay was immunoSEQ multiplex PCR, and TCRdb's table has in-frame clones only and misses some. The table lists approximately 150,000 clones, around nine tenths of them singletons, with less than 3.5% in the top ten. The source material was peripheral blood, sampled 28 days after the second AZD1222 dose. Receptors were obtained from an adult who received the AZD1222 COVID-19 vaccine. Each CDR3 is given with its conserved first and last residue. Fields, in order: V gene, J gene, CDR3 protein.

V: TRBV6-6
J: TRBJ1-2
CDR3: CASSYGVNYGYTF

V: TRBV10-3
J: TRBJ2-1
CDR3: CAIRTSGSSYNEQFF

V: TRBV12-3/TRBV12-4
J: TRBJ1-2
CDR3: CASSGGQSYGYTF

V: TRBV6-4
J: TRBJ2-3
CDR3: CASSPGLATDTQYF

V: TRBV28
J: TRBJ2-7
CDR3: CASTLRVTGFHEQYF

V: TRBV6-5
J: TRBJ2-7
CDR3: CASSSRAYEQYF

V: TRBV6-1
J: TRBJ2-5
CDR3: CASSGGGLAFVETQYF

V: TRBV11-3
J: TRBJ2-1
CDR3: CASSLGPGSNEQFF

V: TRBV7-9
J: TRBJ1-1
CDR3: CASSHRGADTEAFF

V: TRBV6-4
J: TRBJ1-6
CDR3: CASSDSRTGVLHF

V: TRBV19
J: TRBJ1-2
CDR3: CASSAPPSGYTF

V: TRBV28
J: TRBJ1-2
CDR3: CASQGGGAVYGYTF

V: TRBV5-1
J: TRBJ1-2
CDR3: CASSYGQGSYGYTF

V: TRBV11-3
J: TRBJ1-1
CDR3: CASSGRGRFEAFF

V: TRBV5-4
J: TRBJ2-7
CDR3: CASSPPGQGTYEQYF

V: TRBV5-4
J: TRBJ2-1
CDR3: CASSPTDRGGEQFF

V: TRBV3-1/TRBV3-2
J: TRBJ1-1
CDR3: CASSQSGQGAEAFF

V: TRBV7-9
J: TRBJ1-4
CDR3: CASSFGQGGEKLFF

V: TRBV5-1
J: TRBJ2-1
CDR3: CASSSGTSGSLQYNEQFF

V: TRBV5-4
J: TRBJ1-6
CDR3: CASSTSRDRRNSPLHF

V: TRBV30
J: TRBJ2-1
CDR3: CAWRRGREDEQFF

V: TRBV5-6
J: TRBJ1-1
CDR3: CASSFVNRGNTEAFF

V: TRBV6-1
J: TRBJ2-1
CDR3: CASSEAGSDTNFYNEQFF

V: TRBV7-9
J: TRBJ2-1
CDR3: CASRHDRDYNEQFF

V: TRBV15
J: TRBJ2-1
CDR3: CATSRPIILAGVSYNEQFF

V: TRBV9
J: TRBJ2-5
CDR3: CASSVGDLKYQEPQYF

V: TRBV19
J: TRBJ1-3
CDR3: CASSTEGGNTIYF

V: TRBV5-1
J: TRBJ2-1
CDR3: CASSLGWGGSYNEQFF

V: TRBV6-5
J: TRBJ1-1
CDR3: CASDRVNTEAFF

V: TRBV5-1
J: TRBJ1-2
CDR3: CASSEHWGPPYSGDYGYTF

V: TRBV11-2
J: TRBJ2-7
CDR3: CASSLVGTAYEQYF

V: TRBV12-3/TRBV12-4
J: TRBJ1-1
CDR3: CATSGSVRTEAFF